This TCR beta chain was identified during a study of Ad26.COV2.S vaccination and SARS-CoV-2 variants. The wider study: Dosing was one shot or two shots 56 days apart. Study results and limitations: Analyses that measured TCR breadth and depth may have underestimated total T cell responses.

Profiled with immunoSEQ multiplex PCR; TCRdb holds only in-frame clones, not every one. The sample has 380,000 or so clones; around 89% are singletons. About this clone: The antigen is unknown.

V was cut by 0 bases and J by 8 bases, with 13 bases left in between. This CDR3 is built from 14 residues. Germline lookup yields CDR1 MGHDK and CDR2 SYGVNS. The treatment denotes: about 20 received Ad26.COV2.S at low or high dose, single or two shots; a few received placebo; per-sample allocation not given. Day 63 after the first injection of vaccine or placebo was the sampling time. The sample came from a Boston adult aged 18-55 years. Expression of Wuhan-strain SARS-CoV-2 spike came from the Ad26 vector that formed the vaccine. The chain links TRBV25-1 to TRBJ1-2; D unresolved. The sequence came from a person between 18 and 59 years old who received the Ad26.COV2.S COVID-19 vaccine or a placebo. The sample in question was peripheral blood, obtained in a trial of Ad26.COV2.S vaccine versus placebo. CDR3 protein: CASSEYLFQGGYTF. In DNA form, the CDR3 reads TGTGCCAGCAGTGAATATTTATTCCAAGGGGGCTACACCTTC.